The sequence of this T cell receptor beta chain was determined in a study of cytomegalovirus exposure and HLA in healthy donors. Regarding the study as a whole: Later examination showed HLA-associated TCR beta chains had greater clonal expansion than equally common others. Reports state that TCR beta sequences accurately predicted most subjects' HLA-A and HLA-B alleles. Across all donors, roughly uniform sequencing depth was an assumption of the presence/absence analyses.

Germline CDR1 and CDR2: LNHNV and YYDKDF (reference sequence). This CDR3 has 16 amino acids. Trimming cost V 1 base and J 1 base, with 12 bases left between them. The PCR ran on 60 Vbeta and 13 Jbeta primers. TCRdb's table, derived via immunoSEQ multiplex PCR, lists solely in-frame clones and lacks some. The sample totals tens of thousands of clones. On this clone: Antigen specificity is unknown.

Sequenced input: PBMCs. The clonotype originates from a woman aged 45-65 years in good health and CMV-seropositive. The chain recombines TRBV15 with TRBJ2-3; weak D call: TRBD2 (5 bases). As DNA, the CDR3 is TGTGCCACCAGCAGAGGAGGGTCGGTGGGCACAGATACGCAGTATTTT. It specifies CATSRGGSVGTDTQYF.